Only a few counts were recorded for the clone carrying this T cell receptor (beta chain). This entry is derived from a study of immune evolution from preneoplasia to lung adenocarcinoma. CDR3 length: 13 amino acids. Trimming cost V 0 bases and J 11 bases, with 13 bases left between them. Per germline, CDR1 LNHNV and CDR2 YYDKDF (reference sequence). Using immunoSEQ multiplex PCR, the repertoire was profiled, and TCRdb retains in-frame clones only, with some absent. Of 1,500 to 2,000 clones detected, roughly 85% appear once; the ten largest clones hold approximately 11%. The sequenced material came from FFPE adjacent normal lung tissue. The TCR originated in a person between 65 and 79 years old with lung adenocarcinoma. The chain uses TRBV15 and TRBJ1-2; no firm D call. CDR3 loop: CATSRDRAEAYTF. CDR3 DNA sequence: TGTGCCACCAGCAGAGATCGGGCAGAAGCATACACCTTC.